This paragraph covers one T cell receptor beta chain sequence. No cognate antigen has been identified for it. Base-call qualities are not available, and no considerably larger clone is one nucleotide away. V is cut by 1 base and J by 7 bases, and the space between the germline ends is 14 bases. Its CDR3 holds 15 amino acids, cysteine through phenylalanine. Solely the CDR3 DNA is kept, with 45 bases framed from the first base. The CDR1 and CDR2 encoded by the germline V gene are SGHTA and FQGNSA. According to the study, the label for this sample's time point signals: patch test 2, 6 weeks after DPC sensitization. What this sample's treatment or condition label stands for: therapeutic diphenylcyclopropenone sensitization with weekly scalp DPC. At each patch-test visit, blood was drawn before the patch test was applied. To be eligible, patients had to be aged 18 to 70, diagnosed with alopecia and judged suitable for DPC therapy, while pregnant patients were excluded. Total RNA was isolated from unfractionated whole blood collected in Tempus Blood RNA tubes.

The data were taken from a study of human T cells and chemical hapten exposure (dated by TCRdb to the early 2020s). Regarding the complete study: For sensitization, 2% DPC in acetone was applied to a roughly 2 cm by roughly 2 cm area of upper inner arm skin. For TCR sequencing, blood came from 25 to 35 alopecia patients at anywhere from one to four time points (pre-sensitization, 2, 6 and 24 weeks). Patch testing was done on the upper back using Finn chambers containing 0.01% DPC, and results were scored after 6 days according to International Contact Dermatitis Research Group standards. Libraries were combined into a pool for sequencing, and differences in TCR yield between samples came mainly from small differences in library volumes within the pool. Blood samples were taken from patients before sensitization (week 0) and then at 2, 6 and about 24 weeks after DPC sensitization. The patient cohort, mostly female, included alopecia areata with under or over 50% scalp involvement, alopecia totalis and alopecia universalis. In alopecia patients, the study followed how the peripheral blood TCR repertoire changed in vivo over primary and secondary sensitization to diphenylcyclopropenone (DPC), a hapten. Throughout the study period of around 24 weeks, patients also received therapeutic DPC doses to the scalp every week.

The library was generated by RACE. TCRdb lists the instrument as NextSeq 500. During library preparation, unique molecular identifiers were attached to individual cDNA molecules so that TCRs could be counted quantitatively and reproducibly. From each blood RNA sample, both TCR alpha and TCR beta chains were sequenced. The published analysis was carried out like this. A median of about 100,000 TCRs per sample was observed, with a range of about 20,000 to 700,000. V, J and CDR3 annotation of the TCR reads was performed with the Decombinator software suite. To make PS versus PT1 abundance plots, every sample was subsampled to the same number of TCRs (28,000). Expanded TCRs were defined as absent before sensitization and observed at least eight times at the 2-week time point. TCRdb passed the public sequencing reads through fastp at Q25 and MiXCR, retaining productive beta sequences. Every distinct CDR3 protein forms one entry, paired with its most common genes and DNA. It is TCRdb's table, rather than the study itself, that gives the V and J calls and clone size. Present in this sample are approximately 75,000 distinct CDR3 sequences, around 8.8% of which were seen just once. Nearly 3.5% of the sample belongs to the ten largest clones.

Overall study outcomes, separate from this receptor: Repeated subsampling changed both the strength of the expansion versus patch-test correlation and the threshold at which that correlation became significant. Because every patient had alopecia, a presumed autoimmune disease, the patients' immune response might differ from that of healthy individuals. Patch test score was positively correlated with the number of PT1 expanded TCRs, with significance at thresholds 8, 16 and 32 but not at 4. Compared with pre-sensitization or healthy control sets, expanded TCRs formed significantly more large CDR3 similarity clusters, which is consistent with antigen-driven responses. The number of TCRs above 1 in 1000 frequency did not change with DPC sensitization; there was no evidence of global repertoire structure alterations.

This sequence originates from a woman in her 50s with alopecia areata. Some clones in this sample may be carry-over from other donors' samples. The material was whole blood, obtained in connection with sensitization to the hapten diphenylcyclopropenone (DPC). The chain couples TRBV7-2 to TRBJ2-4; matching of 6 bases hints at TRBD2 as the D gene. The sequenced DNA: TGTGCCAGCAGCTTAGGCGGTCGGGAGACCAACATTCAGTACTTC. Its protein is CASSLGGRETNIQYF.